This TCR beta chain derives from a study of long-term antiretroviral therapy in people with HIV. The assay, immunoSEQ v3.0, was run at survey level. TCRdb keeps only in-frame clones here, not all; method: immunoSEQ multiplex PCR. This sample has 25,000 to 35,000 clones, with approximately 85% found just once. General study results and limits: Before ART, certain clones expanded, and these dominated the repertoire at all time points. Researchers lacked any data on ART adherence, viral resistance or therapy changes.

As to this clone: Antigen: not known.

Unmatched junction bases numbered 8, after V lost 4 bases and J lost 0 bases. There are 18 residues in the CDR3. The V gene's germline CDR1 is SGDLS and CDR2 YYNGEE. Sequenced here: unsorted PBMCs, sampled 0.8 years before starting antiretroviral therapy. This receptor was identified in a man between 18 and 29 years old with HIV. The V call is TRBV9, the J call TRBJ2-1; 12 bases agree with TRBD2. CDR3 region: CASSQFKTSGSSYNEQFF. CDR3 bases: TGTGCCAGCAGCCAATTCAAGACTAGCGGGAGCTCCTACAATGAGCAGTTCTTC.